A single sample is the source of the 18 T cell receptor beta chains below, sequenced in a study of blood T cell repertoires in COVID-19. Produced via immunoSEQ multiplex PCR; TCRdb's table is partial and in-frame only. The sample yields around 300,000 clones, 88% seen once. Sequenced sample: PBMCs or T cells enriched from blood (not recorded which). These receptor sequences come from a woman in her forties or fifties who had recovered from COVID-19.

V and J are TRBV28 and TRBJ1-3, with unresolved D. The CDR3 sequence is 16 residues long. V lost 3 bases to trimming and J lost 2 bases, with 14 bases between them. Germline V gene sequence: CDR1 MDHEN, CDR2 SYDVKM. CDR3 amino acids: CASSFSPGVAGNTIYF. CDR3 in DNA: TGTGCCAGCAGTTTTAGTCCGGGTGTCGCTGGAAACACCATATATTTT.

The CDR3 spells CSATGTGAELRETQYF. The CDR3 coding sequence is TGCAGCGCGACCGGGACAGGGGCAGAGTTGAGGGAGACCCAGTACTTC. The chain is built from TRBV29-1 and TRBJ2-5; 10 nucleotides match TRBD1. Germline V gives CDR1 SQVTM, CDR2 ANQGSEA. The CDR3 sequence is 16 residues long. Trimming removed 7 bases from V and 5 bases from J; junction bases left unmatched: 16.

The chain uses TRBV5-1 and TRBJ2-3, with a weak D call TRBD2 (5 bases). The ends were cut back, 1 base at V and 14 bases at J, with 14 bases in the middle. CDR1 SGHRS and CDR2 YFSETQ come from the germline V gene. The CDR3 spans 12 residues. CDR3 DNA sequence: TGCGCCAGCAGCTTGTTACTAGAAGAGGTGTATTTT. This sequence encodes CASSLLLEEVYF.

This rearrangement joins TRBV30 to TRBJ1-3; D is perhaps TRBD1 (6 bases). The CDR3 is 17 amino acids. Germline CDR1 is GTSNPN and CDR2 is SVGIG (reference sequence). V was trimmed by 4 bases and J by 0 bases, leaving 19 bases between them. The CDR3 reads CAWIAGASPGSGNTIYF. The CDR3 coding sequence is TGTGCCTGGATTGCAGGGGCCTCGCCGGGCTCTGGAAACACCATATATTTT.

The chain uses TRBV4-1 and TRBJ1-4; 8 nucleotides line up with TRBD1. Trimming cost V 0 bases and J 2 bases; bases outside gene matches: 8. The CDR3 length is 18 residues. Germline V gene data show CDR1 as MGHRA and CDR2 as YSYEKL. In DNA, the CDR3 is TGCGCCAGCAGCCAAGAGTCCGGCCAGGGGGCTACTAATGAAAAACTGTTTTTT. Protein: CASSQESGQGATNEKLFF.

Only one count was recorded for this clone. CDR3 in DNA: TGTGCCAGCTCGCAGCTCGCCAGGACAGGGGAAGGCACCATATATTTT. Amino acids: CASSQLARTGEGTIYF. The rearrangement joins TRBV18 to TRBJ1-3; 9 nucleotides align to TRBD1. Germline V CDR1 and CDR2: KGHSH, LQKENI. J was trimmed by 9 bases and V by 6 bases; bases with no gene match: 15. This CDR3 has 16 amino acids.

This clone occurred a few times. The chain recombines TRBV28 with TRBJ1-4; D is unresolved. There are 15 residues in the CDR3. V gave up 5 bases and J gave up 8 bases, with 18 bases separating them. Germline values: CDR1 MDHEN, CDR2 SYDVKM. The CDR3 sequence is CASSPPGGRFEKLFF. The CDR3 DNA reads as TGTGCCAGCAGTCCTCCCGGAGGGCGGTTCGAAAAACTGTTTTTT.

This clone was seen only once. The rearrangement uses TRBV3-1 (or the pseudogene TRBV3-2) and TRBJ2-5, with D tentatively TRBD2 (5 bases). The CDR3 contains 16 residues. The V gene lost 2 bases and the J gene lost 2 bases, with 15 bases spanning the gap. Germline assignment: CDR1 LGHDT and CDR2 YNNKEL (reference sequence). CDR3 sequence reads: CASSQPSRTKQETQYF. The CDR3 bases are TGTGCCAGCAGCCAACCTAGCCGAACGAAACAAGAGACCCAGTACTTC.

This clone showed up just a few times. The rearrangement joins TRBV28 to TRBJ2-7; 10 bases are shared with TRBD2. The ends lost 3 bases at V and 2 bases at J; junction bases unmatched: 4. CDR1 and CDR2 from the germline V gene are MDHEN and SYDVKM. The CDR3 runs to 15 residues. The CDR3 loop reads CASSFSGRTPYEQYF. The CDR3 coding sequence is TGTGCCAGCAGTTTTAGCGGGAGGACCCCCTACGAGCAGTACTTC.

V usage is TRBV18 and J usage is TRBJ2-6, with 12 bases matching TRBD1. V was clipped by 6 bases and J by 4 bases; unmatched bases: 10. Looked up from germline, CDR1 is KGHSH and CDR2 is LQKENI. The CDR3 sequence is 18 residues long. The chain's CDR3 is CASSLTGQGAGGANVLTF. As DNA, the CDR3 is TGTGCCAGCTCTCTCACGGGACAGGGGGCAGGCGGGGCCAACGTCCTGACTTTC. The full variable domain, rest sourced from reference TRBV18 and TRBJ2-6, is NAGVMQNPRHLVRRRGQEARLRCSPMKGHSHVYWYRQLPEEGLKFMVYLQKENIIDESGMPKERFSAEFPKEGPSILRIQQVVRGDSAAYFCASSLTGQGAGGANVLTFGAGSRLTVL.

The chain couples TRBV28 to TRBJ2-5, with a tentative D call TRBD1 (6 bases). The CDR3 has 14 residues. The germline CDR1 and CDR2 sequences are MDHEN and SYDVKM. The V gene lost 4 bases and the J gene lost 4 bases, with 13 bases spanning the gap. This CDR3 reads CASSSQGSGETQYF. CDR3 bases: TGTGCCAGCAGTTCACAGGGTAGTGGAGAGACCCAGTACTTC. Drawing the rest from reference TRBV28 and TRBJ2-5, the complete variable domain is DVKVTQSSRYLVKRTGEKVFLECVQDMDHENMFWYRQDPGLGLRLIYFSYDVKMKEKGDIPEGYSVSREKKERFSLILESASTNQTSMYLCASSSQGSGETQYFGPGTRLLVL.

The chain combines TRBV4-1 with TRBJ2-2; TRBD1 aligns across 7 bases. This CDR3 contains 16 residues. V dropped 2 bases and J dropped 2; count of bases not matched to a gene: 5. Germline CDR1 reads MGHRA; CDR2 reads YSYEKL. CDR3 sequence reads: CASSQTGTANTGELFF. CDR3 sequence (DNA): TGCGCCAGCAGCCAAACCGGGACAGCCAACACCGGGGAGCTGTTTTTT.

This chain connects TRBV18 to TRBJ2-3, with 7 bases that match TRBD2. Germline V lookup: CDR1 KGHSH, CDR2 LQKENI. V was clipped by 8 bases and J by 4 bases; unmatched bases: 6. CDR3 length: 13 residues. The CDR3 is CASTTSEADTQYF. Here the CDR3 DNA reads TGTGCCAGCACCACTAGCGAGGCAGATACGCAGTATTTT.

This chain joins TRBV30 and TRBJ1-5; 7 bases agree with TRBD1. This CDR3 has 14 amino acids. CDR1 is GTSNPN and CDR2 is SVGIG in the germline V gene (reference sequence). The V gene end was trimmed by 4 bases and the J gene end by 1 base; junction bases not matched to a gene: 4. CDR3 loop: CAWNRGQSNQPQHF. The CDR3 region has the DNA TGTGCCTGGAACAGGGGCCAAAGCAATCAGCCCCAGCATTTT.

The CDR3 sequence is CASSRDSSQETQYF. The DNA for the CDR3 is TGTGCCAGCAGCCGGGACAGCTCCCAAGAGACCCAGTACTTC. V gene TRBV14 combines with J gene TRBJ2-5; 7 bases map to TRBD1. V was clipped by 4 bases and J by 1 base; unmatched bases: 3. This CDR3 has 14 amino acids. The germline CDR1 and CDR2 sequences are SGHDN and FVKESK.

The V and J genes are TRBV28 and TRBJ1-4, with 10 bases aligning to TRBD1. The germline V gene encodes CDR1 MDHEN and CDR2 SYDVKM. The J segment lost 5 bases and the V segment lost 1 base, leaving 7 bases of the junction unmatched. The CDR3 sequence is 17 residues long. CDR3 nucleotides: TGTGCCAGCAGTTTATTCGGGGACAGGGGACTCAATGAAAAACTGTTTTTT. Its protein product is CASSLFGDRGLNEKLFF.

This chain connects TRBV27 to TRBJ1-5; tentatively, D is TRBD1 (6 bases). Germline CDR1 MNHEY, CDR2 SMNVEV (reference sequence). The V gene lost 6 bases and the J gene lost 7 bases, with 13 bases spanning the gap. The length of the CDR3 is 13 residues. In DNA form, the CDR3 reads TGTGCCAGCAGACTAAACAGGGCCCAGCCCCAGCATTTT. Amino acids: CASRLNRAQPQHF.

The chain recombines TRBV7-2 with TRBJ1-5, with 7 bases aligning to TRBD1. Germline lookup yields CDR1 SGHTA and CDR2 FQGNSA. The CDR3 has 14 amino acids. V lost 6 bases and J lost 2; bases outside the gene matches: 4. The DNA of the CDR3 is TGTGCCAGCAGTCAAACAGGGGGCAATCAGCCCCAGCATTTT. It yields the protein CASSQTGGNQPQHF.